This TCR beta chain was found in a study of metastatic and nonmetastatic thyroid tumors (TCRdb year 2020). Study-level background: For patients with malignant and with benign thyroid disease, the researchers compared repertoires between peripheral blood samples and tumor or nodule tissue samples.

As to this clone: Its antigen is not yet known. Base quality data are lacking; no much larger clone is found one base away.

Overall study results and their limits: In both blood and tumor samples, malignant tumors were reported to have significantly higher TCR beta diversity than benign nodules.

No treatment had been received by any patient before thyroid surgery. Patient clinical samples collected from about 2011 to 2018 were retrospectively analysed using T-cell receptor beta sequencing. Library method: PCR. TCRdb records Illumina HiSeq 4000 as the sequencer. High-throughput sequencing was used to profile the TCR beta-chain CDR3 region of each patient. In the paper's pipeline: A classifier to discriminate distant-metastatic papillary thyroid cancer patients was built from CDR3 differences across clinicopathological groups. The Shannon index was used to measure repertoire diversity, and the Morisita-Horn index was used to measure how similar tumor and blood repertoires were. Clones were called with MiXCR by TCRdb after fastp trimmed the public reads at Q25, and only in-frame beta chains were retained. In this record, the V and J calls reflect TCRdb's handling and not the investigators' own analysis. This sample gives about 4,200 clones in total; 35% to 45% of them show up just once. The ten largest clones take up under 55% of the sample.

The CDR3, from cysteine to phenylalanine, totals 15 residues. The CDR3 DNA has 45 bases and is translated from base 1. CDR1 and CDR2 are read off the germline V gene as LGHNA and YNFKEQ. V and J lose 0 bases and 4 bases, and a span of 12 bases separates them. This receptor was obtained from a male donor with papillary thyroid cancer or a benign thyroid nodule (not recorded which). Some clones in this sample may be carry-over from other donors' samples. The sequence is built from TRBV4-2 and TRBJ1-2, with a weak D call of TRBD1 (6 bases match). Sequenced input: adjacent normal tissue. The sequenced DNA: TGTGCCAGCAGCCAAGACAGGGGAAATGGCTATGGCTACACCTTC. Protein translation: CASSQDRGNGYGYTF.